A selection of T cell receptor beta chains follows, all from one sample in a study of control samples from healthy donors and cancer patients. TCRdb's table, derived via immunoSEQ multiplex PCR, lists solely in-frame clones and lacks some. Among some 13,000 clones listed, 60% to 85% were seen once. Material for sequencing was formalin-fixed, paraffin-embedded tissue. The receptors come from a male donor with melanoma. CDR3s include the opening cysteine and the closing phenylalanine or tryptophan. The D gene is left open where the match is weak. Size is stated for part of the rows, as once, few or many counts, or as a class when the clone is expanded.

cdr3_nt: TGCAGCGCCGTATCCCCGGGACTAGCGGGTAAGGCCCAGTACTTC
cdr3_aa: CSAVSPGLAGKAQYF
j_call: TRBJ2-5
clone_size: -
d_call: TRBD2
v_call: TRBV29-1

cdr3_nt: TGTGCCAGCAGTCGTTTGCCGGGACTTAGCTCCTACGAGCAGTACTTC
cdr3_aa: CASSRLPGLSSYEQYF
j_call: TRBJ2-7
clone_size: -
d_call: -
v_call: TRBV6-2/TRBV6-3

cdr3_nt: TGTGCCATCAGTGAGACGGGACAGGGGGACTATGGCTACACCTTC
cdr3_aa: CAISETGQGDYGYTF
j_call: TRBJ1-2
clone_size: -
d_call: TRBD1
v_call: TRBV10-3

cdr3_nt: TGTGCCAGCTCGGGACAGGGTTTGGGCACAGATACGCAGTATTTT
cdr3_aa: CASSGQGLGTDTQYF
j_call: TRBJ2-3
clone_size: -
d_call: TRBD1
v_call: TRBV18

cdr3_nt: TGTGCCAGCAGTTCCGGGACGTTGAGCTCCTATAATTCACCCCTCCACTTT
cdr3_aa: CASSSGTLSSYNSPLHF
j_call: TRBJ1-6
clone_size: -
d_call: -
v_call: TRBV7-9

cdr3_nt: TGTGCCAGCACCAGGGAACCCTCTCTCAATGAGCAGTTCTTC
cdr3_aa: CASTREPSLNEQFF
j_call: TRBJ2-1
clone_size: -
d_call: -
v_call: TRBV6-5

cdr3_nt: TGCGCCAGCAGCTTGGATCCGGGGGACACCGGGGAGCTGTTTTTT
cdr3_aa: CASSLDPGDTGELFF
j_call: TRBJ2-2
clone_size: few
d_call: -
v_call: TRBV5-1

cdr3_nt: TGTGCCATCAGGGACATATCCGCCTACAATGAGCAGTTCTTC
cdr3_aa: CAIRDISAYNEQFF
j_call: TRBJ2-1
clone_size: few
d_call: -
v_call: TRBV10-3

cdr3_nt: TGTGCCAGCAGGGGACAGGGCGACGAGCAGTACTTC
cdr3_aa: CASRGQGDEQYF
j_call: TRBJ2-7
clone_size: few
d_call: TRBD1
v_call: TRBV6-6

cdr3_nt: TGTGCCAGCAGCTCTTACGCCGGTGGCAAAAACATTCAGTACTTC
cdr3_aa: CASSSYAGGKNIQYF
j_call: TRBJ2-4
clone_size: -
d_call: -
v_call: TRBV7-6

cdr3_nt: TGTGCCAGCAGCACGGGACTAGCGGGGTCAGATACGCAGTATTTT
cdr3_aa: CASSTGLAGSDTQYF
j_call: TRBJ2-3
clone_size: -
d_call: TRBD2
v_call: TRBV7-7

cdr3_nt: TGTGCCAGCAGCCCTACCGGGACCTACGAGCAGTACTTC
cdr3_aa: CASSPTGTYEQYF
j_call: TRBJ2-7
clone_size: -
d_call: -
v_call: TRBV12-3/TRBV12-4

cdr3_nt: TGTGCCAGCAGTGTGAATCTAGCGGGGGGGATCTCCTACAATAAGCAGTTCTTC
cdr3_aa: CASSVNLAGGISYNKQFF
j_call: TRBJ2-1
clone_size: -
d_call: TRBD2
v_call: TRBV6-4

cdr3_nt: TGTGCCACCATCCCCGGGACTAGCGGCAGGAATGAGCAGTTCTTC
cdr3_aa: CATIPGTSGRNEQFF
j_call: TRBJ2-1
clone_size: -
d_call: TRBD2
v_call: TRBV19

cdr3_nt: TGTGCCAGCCAGTATTTAGGGGATGGCTACACCTTC
cdr3_aa: CASQYLGDGYTF
j_call: TRBJ1-2
clone_size: -
d_call: -
v_call: TRBV25-1

cdr3_nt: TGTGCCAGCAGCCCCGGGGACTATAGAGAGACCCAGTACTTC
cdr3_aa: CASSPGDYRETQYF
j_call: TRBJ2-5
clone_size: -
d_call: TRBD2
v_call: TRBV7-2

cdr3_nt: TGTGCCAGCAGCTTCCCCCGGTACACTGAAGCTTTCTTT
cdr3_aa: CASSFPRYTEAFF
j_call: TRBJ1-1
clone_size: -
d_call: -
v_call: TRBV11-2

cdr3_nt: TGTGCCAGTAGTATCGGGGGAGCTGGGGCCAACGTCCTGACTTTC
cdr3_aa: CASSIGGAGANVLTF
j_call: TRBJ2-6
clone_size: -
d_call: -
v_call: TRBV19

cdr3_nt: TGTGCCAGCAGGGGCCTACTTTCTGGGGCCAACGTCCTGACTTTC
cdr3_aa: CASRGLLSGANVLTF
j_call: TRBJ2-6
clone_size: few
d_call: -
v_call: TRBV6-5

cdr3_nt: TGTGCCAGCAGCCCGTCTAGCGGCCAAGAGACCCAGTACTTC
cdr3_aa: CASSPSSGQETQYF
j_call: TRBJ2-5
clone_size: once
d_call: TRBD2
v_call: TRBV4-2

cdr3_nt: TGTGCCAGCAGCAAGGGACAGGGACCTGCCGGCTCTGGAAACACCATATATTTT
cdr3_aa: CASSKGQGPAGSGNTIYF
j_call: TRBJ1-3
clone_size: -
d_call: TRBD1
v_call: TRBV7-9

cdr3_nt: TGTGCCAGCACCCCATTTAGATATGGTTACACCTTC
cdr3_aa: CASTPFRYGYTF
j_call: TRBJ1-2
clone_size: -
d_call: -
v_call: TRBV12-3/TRBV12-4

cdr3_nt: TGTGCCAGCAGCGTGAGGCACGTCGATTCACCCCTCCACTTT
cdr3_aa: CASSVRHVDSPLHF
j_call: TRBJ1-6
clone_size: -
d_call: -
v_call: TRBV9

cdr3_nt: TGCGCCAGCAGTATCAGCAGGGGAGGCTATGGCTACACCTTC
cdr3_aa: CASSISRGGYGYTF
j_call: TRBJ1-2
clone_size: -
d_call: -
v_call: TRBV5-1

cdr3_nt: TGTGCCAGCAGCTTGGGGCCCACCTACACAGATACGCAGTATTTT
cdr3_aa: CASSLGPTYTDTQYF
j_call: TRBJ2-3
clone_size: -
d_call: -
v_call: TRBV5-8

cdr3_nt: TGTGCCAGCAGTTTATTGGCAGGGGGACAGCCCCAGCATTTT
cdr3_aa: CASSLLAGGQPQHF
j_call: TRBJ1-5
clone_size: -
d_call: TRBD1
v_call: TRBV28

cdr3_nt: TGTGCCAGCAGCTTATCGAGCGGGGTGGGGTCTGGAAACACCATATATTTT
cdr3_aa: CASSLSSGVGSGNTIYF
j_call: TRBJ1-3
clone_size: -
d_call: -
v_call: TRBV7-3

cdr3_nt: TGCAGCGTCGGCCAGACGCGAGGGGGGGCCAACGTCCTGACTTTC
cdr3_aa: CSVGQTRGGANVLTF
j_call: TRBJ2-6
clone_size: -
d_call: -
v_call: TRBV29-1

cdr3_nt: TGTGCCAGTGCCGCAGGGTTCTCGAACACTGAAGCTTTCTTT
cdr3_aa: CASAAGFSNTEAFF
j_call: TRBJ1-1
clone_size: -
d_call: -
v_call: TRBV19

cdr3_nt: TGTGCCAGCAGTTTACCGCGGGGAACCCAAGAGACCCAGTACTTC
cdr3_aa: CASSLPRGTQETQYF
j_call: TRBJ2-5
clone_size: -
d_call: -
v_call: TRBV28

cdr3_nt: TGTGCCAGCAGCCCTCCGGGACAGGGTTTCTCCGGGGAGCTGTTTTTT
cdr3_aa: CASSPPGQGFSGELFF
j_call: TRBJ2-2
clone_size: -
d_call: TRBD1
v_call: TRBV7-9

cdr3_nt: TGTGCCAGCAGTCCAGGGGAAGGCTACACCTTC
cdr3_aa: CASSPGEGYTF
j_call: TRBJ1-2
clone_size: -
d_call: -
v_call: TRBV6-6

cdr3_nt: TGTGCCAGCACCAAACCAGGGGAGGGTACTGAAGCTTTCTTT
cdr3_aa: CASTKPGEGTEAFF
j_call: TRBJ1-1
clone_size: -
d_call: -
v_call: TRBV7-2

cdr3_nt: TGTGCCAGCAGCCGTGTTAGCGGGGGCGGGAATGAGCAGTTCTTC
cdr3_aa: CASSRVSGGGNEQFF
j_call: TRBJ2-1
clone_size: -
d_call: TRBD2
v_call: TRBV11-1

cdr3_nt: TGTGCCAGCTCACCGATTGCCCTGGGGCAACGGGGCACAGATACGCAGTATTTT
cdr3_aa: CASSPIALGQRGTDTQYF
j_call: TRBJ2-3
clone_size: -
d_call: -
v_call: TRBV18

cdr3_nt: TGTGCCAGCAGCCGGCGGGACGGGGAGCTGTTTTTT
cdr3_aa: CASSRRDGELFF
j_call: TRBJ2-2
clone_size: once
d_call: -
v_call: TRBV5-4

cdr3_nt: TGTGCCAGCAGTTTATCGGGTAGCACGCAGTATTTT
cdr3_aa: CASSLSGSTQYF
j_call: TRBJ2-3
clone_size: -
d_call: -
v_call: TRBV12-3/TRBV12-4

cdr3_nt: TGTGCCAGCAGCCAAGGGGCCCTACGGGGGATCTCTGGAAACACCATATATTTT
cdr3_aa: CASSQGALRGISGNTIYF
j_call: TRBJ1-3
clone_size: -
d_call: -
v_call: TRBV4-2

cdr3_nt: TGTGCCAGTAGTAGCGACAGGGGACGGATATTTTCAGATACGCAGTATTTT
cdr3_aa: CASSSDRGRIFSDTQYF
j_call: TRBJ2-3
clone_size: -
d_call: TRBD1
v_call: TRBV19

cdr3_nt: TGTGCCAGCAGTTTATTGGGGGCCGTCTTGGACTTC
cdr3_aa: CASSLLGAVLDF
j_call: TRBJ2-4
clone_size: -
d_call: -
v_call: TRBV28

cdr3_nt: TGCGCCAGCAGCCAAGCCGGGACGGTTAATTCACCCCTCCACTTT
cdr3_aa: CASSQAGTVNSPLHF
j_call: TRBJ1-6
clone_size: -
d_call: -
v_call: TRBV4-3

cdr3_nt: TGTGCCAGCAGCTTGACGAGGGGCACTGAAGCTTTCTTT
cdr3_aa: CASSLTRGTEAFF
j_call: TRBJ1-1
clone_size: -
d_call: -
v_call: TRBV5-8

cdr3_nt: TGTGCCAGCAGCTTATGGGAGGGATACAATGAGCAGTTCTTC
cdr3_aa: CASSLWEGYNEQFF
j_call: TRBJ2-1
clone_size: -
d_call: TRBD2
v_call: TRBV7-2

cdr3_nt: TGTGCCAGCAGCCCAACCGGGACAGATCTCGCGGCTAATGAAAAACTGTTTTTT
cdr3_aa: CASSPTGTDLAANEKLFF
j_call: TRBJ1-4
clone_size: -
d_call: TRBD1
v_call: TRBV2

cdr3_nt: TGTGCCAGCAGTCCCCAGGTGGGAAACACCATATATTTT
cdr3_aa: CASSPQVGNTIYF
j_call: TRBJ1-3
clone_size: few
d_call: -
v_call: TRBV6-4

cdr3_nt: TGTGCCAGCAGCTTCGGCTCACAGGGAAGCTCCTATAATTCACCCCTCCACTTT
cdr3_aa: CASSFGSQGSSYNSPLHF
j_call: TRBJ1-6
clone_size: -
d_call: -
v_call: TRBV5-5

cdr3_nt: TGTGCCAGCAGCCGGGACAGGGACGGAAACACCATATATTTT
cdr3_aa: CASSRDRDGNTIYF
j_call: TRBJ1-3
clone_size: -
d_call: TRBD1
v_call: TRBV5-4

cdr3_nt: TGTGCCAGCAGCTCTTTGGACTTACTTCAAGAGACCCAGTACTTC
cdr3_aa: CASSSLDLLQETQYF
j_call: TRBJ2-5
clone_size: -
d_call: -
v_call: TRBV5-8

cdr3_nt: TGTGCCAGTAGAAGCAGGGGTCTTGGACCCCTCCACTTT
cdr3_aa: CASRSRGLGPLHF
j_call: TRBJ1-6
clone_size: -
d_call: -
v_call: TRBV19

cdr3_nt: TGTGCCAGCAGCTTGACTGGGACTGAAGCTTTCTTT
cdr3_aa: CASSLTGTEAFF
j_call: TRBJ1-1
clone_size: few
d_call: -
v_call: TRBV11-2

cdr3_nt: TGTGCCAGCGGGACGGGGAGGAGCTCCTACGAGCAGTACTTC
cdr3_aa: CASGTGRSSYEQYF
j_call: TRBJ2-7
clone_size: -
d_call: -
v_call: TRBV6-5

cdr3_nt: TGTGCCAGCAGCCGGACTGGACTAGAAGTGGCCGCCGGGGAGCTGTTTTTT
cdr3_aa: CASSRTGLEVAAGELFF
j_call: TRBJ2-2
clone_size: -
d_call: TRBD2
v_call: TRBV3-1/TRBV3-2

cdr3_nt: TGTGCCAGCAGCTTGTTAGTCGATAACTATGGCTACACCTTC
cdr3_aa: CASSLLVDNYGYTF
j_call: TRBJ1-2
clone_size: -
d_call: -
v_call: TRBV5-5

cdr3_nt: TGTGCCAGCAGCCCAACACAGGGGATCGGGACCCAGTACTTC
cdr3_aa: CASSPTQGIGTQYF
j_call: TRBJ2-5
clone_size: -
d_call: TRBD1
v_call: TRBV14

cdr3_nt: TGTGCCAGCAGCTTAGAGGCGGTCCGGGGGGAGCAGTACTTC
cdr3_aa: CASSLEAVRGEQYF
j_call: TRBJ2-7
clone_size: -
d_call: -
v_call: TRBV7-2

cdr3_nt: TGTGCCATCAGTGAATCCGACAGCCCTGAAGCTTTCTTT
cdr3_aa: CAISESDSPEAFF
j_call: TRBJ1-1
clone_size: once
d_call: -
v_call: TRBV10-3

cdr3_nt: TGTGCCAGCAGCTATCTGTTGAACACTGAAGCTTTCTTT
cdr3_aa: CASSYLLNTEAFF
j_call: TRBJ1-1
clone_size: -
d_call: -
v_call: TRBV9

cdr3_nt: TGTGCCAGCAGCGAACAATCCCGTACTGAAGCTTTCTTT
cdr3_aa: CASSEQSRTEAFF
j_call: TRBJ1-1
clone_size: -
d_call: -
v_call: TRBV27

cdr3_nt: TGTGCCACCAGCAGGTGGGGCGGGGAGACCCAGTACTTC
cdr3_aa: CATSRWGGETQYF
j_call: TRBJ2-5
clone_size: large
d_call: -
v_call: TRBV15